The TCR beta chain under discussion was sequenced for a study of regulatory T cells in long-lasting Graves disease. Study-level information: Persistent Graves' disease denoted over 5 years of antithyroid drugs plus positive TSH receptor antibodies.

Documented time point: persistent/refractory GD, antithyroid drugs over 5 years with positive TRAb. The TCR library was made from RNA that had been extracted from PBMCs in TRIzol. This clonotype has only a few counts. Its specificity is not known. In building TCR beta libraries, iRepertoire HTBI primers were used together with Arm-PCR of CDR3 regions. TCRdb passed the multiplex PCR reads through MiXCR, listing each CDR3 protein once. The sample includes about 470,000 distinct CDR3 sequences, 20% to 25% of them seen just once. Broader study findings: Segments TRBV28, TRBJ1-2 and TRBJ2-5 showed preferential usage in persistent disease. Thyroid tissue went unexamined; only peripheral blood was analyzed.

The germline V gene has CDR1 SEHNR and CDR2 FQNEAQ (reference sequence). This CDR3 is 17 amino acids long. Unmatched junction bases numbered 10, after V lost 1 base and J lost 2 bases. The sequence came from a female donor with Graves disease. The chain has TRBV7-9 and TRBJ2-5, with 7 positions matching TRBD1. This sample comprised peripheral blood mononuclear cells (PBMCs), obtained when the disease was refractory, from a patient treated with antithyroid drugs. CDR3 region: CASSLDRGHHTQETQYF. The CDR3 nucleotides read TGTGCCAGCAGCTTAGACAGGGGCCACCATACACAAGAGACCCAGTACTTC.